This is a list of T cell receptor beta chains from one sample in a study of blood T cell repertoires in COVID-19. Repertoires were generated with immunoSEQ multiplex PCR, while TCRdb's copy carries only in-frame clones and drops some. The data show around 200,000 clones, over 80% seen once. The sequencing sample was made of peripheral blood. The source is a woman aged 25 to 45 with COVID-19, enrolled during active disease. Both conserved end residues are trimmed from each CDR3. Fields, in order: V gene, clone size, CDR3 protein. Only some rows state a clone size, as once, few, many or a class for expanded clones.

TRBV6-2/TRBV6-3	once	ASSSDATFPPQH
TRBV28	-	ASSFLEGVSNIQY
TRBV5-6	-	ASSLLSGGLAPYGYT
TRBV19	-	ASSMWTLPNTGELF
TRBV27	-	ASSMGQGGNEQF
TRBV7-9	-	ASSSLAEDNEQF
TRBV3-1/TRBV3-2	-	ASSLKGGGETQY
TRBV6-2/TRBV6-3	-	ASSFKLNYGYT
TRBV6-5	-	ASSPDRAMETQY
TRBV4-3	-	ASSHKTGGSEAF
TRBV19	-	ASSTRTATNEKLF
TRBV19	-	ASSIGRGDYGYT
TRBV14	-	ASSQVDIRGGYEQY
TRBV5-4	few	ASSGSGQNYGYT
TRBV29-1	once	SVGLAGSQETQY
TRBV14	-	ASSQGNRLAGKETQY
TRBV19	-	ASLDRVDSPLH
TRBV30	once	AWNGDRGYEQY
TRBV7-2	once	ASSLIAGAFGSSYNEQF
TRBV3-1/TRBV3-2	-	ASSQAAGASGYT
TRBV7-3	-	ASSPPGTGPDEQY
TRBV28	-	ASSSRPGQGNSYEQY
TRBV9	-	ASSVSGSRYEKLF
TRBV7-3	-	ASSLWPPGILTGELF
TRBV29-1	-	SVPGETNYGYT
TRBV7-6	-	ASSLALTGGGTDTQY
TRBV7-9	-	ASSSNYRDQETQY
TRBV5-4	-	ASRLAGIITDTQY
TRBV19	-	ASSINTKASSGNTIY
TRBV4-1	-	ASSYRQGANEKLF
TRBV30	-	AWTPLGAGGTGELF
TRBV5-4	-	ASSLESKGAGNTIY
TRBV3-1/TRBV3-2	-	ASSLRTGGGWLF
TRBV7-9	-	ASSLSISGANVLT
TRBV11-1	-	ASRKEEKLF
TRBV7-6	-	ASSPSLLTDSYEQY
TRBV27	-	ASSLSGRIGQTQY
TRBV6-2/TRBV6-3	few	ASSYRPTGSREKLF
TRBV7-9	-	ASSRGQTNEKLF
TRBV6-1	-	ASSKASSGETQY
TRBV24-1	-	ATSDPGATNHNEQF
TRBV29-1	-	SVLAGRGEYEQY
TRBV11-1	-	ASEAGEVKETQY
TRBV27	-	ASSLRTGAYQETQY
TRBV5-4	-	ASSSGGAETYGYT
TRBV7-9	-	ASSPREGLAGGRNEQF
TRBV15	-	ATLRDYNSPLH
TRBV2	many	ASRASGASTDTQY
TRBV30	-	AWRGQNTEAF
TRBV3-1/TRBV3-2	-	ASSHNLGNTIY